Described below is a single TCR beta chain sequence and its context. The antigen is undetermined. It was with 60 Vbeta and 13 Jbeta primers that the PCR ran. In the source study's methods: Later, tens of millions of unique TCR beta chains were counted in an analysis, and approximately 10 million of them were shared. Here immunoSEQ multiplex PCR was the method, and the copy in TCRdb shows in-frame clones only, minus some. D and trimming come from the DNA, and the V and J calls and clone size come from that table. The sample lists 100,000 to 150,000 clones; approximately 85% were seen once. The record originates from a study of cytomegalovirus exposure and HLA in healthy donors. Germline V CDR1 and CDR2: SGHTA, FQGNSA. This CDR3 contains 16 residues. The trim removed 4 bases at V and 4 bases at J, leaving 7 bases unmatched. Study findings and constraints: Within an earlier analysis, most TCR beta V segments proved productive either about 87% or about 30% of the time. As a later analysis showed, several of the most significant clusters appeared to be linked to common viral pathogens. The study listed 164 cytomegalovirus-associated TCR beta chains.

The sequenced sample was PBMCs. This clonotype originated in a woman between 50 and 59 years old in good health and CMV-seropositive. J is TRBJ2-7 and V is TRBV7-2, with 13 nucleotides matching TRBD2. As DNA, the CDR3 is TGTGCCAGCAGCTCGCAACTAGCGGGAGGGGCGTACGAGCAGTACTTC. Its translation is CASSSQLAGGAYEQYF.